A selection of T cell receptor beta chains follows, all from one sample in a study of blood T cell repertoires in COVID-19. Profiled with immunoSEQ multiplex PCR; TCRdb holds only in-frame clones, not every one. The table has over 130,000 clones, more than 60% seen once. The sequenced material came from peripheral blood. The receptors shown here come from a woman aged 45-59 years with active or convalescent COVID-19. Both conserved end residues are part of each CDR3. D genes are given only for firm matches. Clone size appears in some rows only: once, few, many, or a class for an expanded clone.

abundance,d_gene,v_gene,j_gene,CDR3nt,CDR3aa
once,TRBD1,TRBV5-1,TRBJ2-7,TGCGCCAGCAGCTTGGACAGGGGGGTGAACGAGCAGTACTTC,CASSLDRGVNEQYF
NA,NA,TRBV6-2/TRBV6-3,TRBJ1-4,TGTGCCAGCAGTTACCAGGGAAATGAAAAACTGTTTTTT,CASSYQGNEKLFF
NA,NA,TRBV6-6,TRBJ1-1,TGTGCCAGCACGAGGGGGTCGAACACTGAAGCTTTCTTT,CASTRGSNTEAFF
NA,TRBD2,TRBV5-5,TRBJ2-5,TGTGCCAGCAGCTTGGGACTAGCGGGTGATCAAGAGACCCAGTACTTC,CASSLGLAGDQETQYF
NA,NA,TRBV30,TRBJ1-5,TGTGCCTGGAGTCCTTCAGGGTTTCAGCCCCAGCATTTT,CAWSPSGFQPQHF
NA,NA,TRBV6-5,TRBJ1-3,NA,CASSSGQGGNTIYF
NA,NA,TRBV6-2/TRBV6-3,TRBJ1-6,TGTGCCAGCAGTGACACAGGGAACTCCTATAATTCACCCCTCCACTTT,CASSDTGNSYNSPLHF
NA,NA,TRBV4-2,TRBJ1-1,TGTGCCAGCAGCCAAGCCGACAGGAACACTGAAGCTTTCTTT,CASSQADRNTEAFF
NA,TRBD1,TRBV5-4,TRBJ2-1,TGTGCCAGCAGCTTGGAACAGGGGGCGGGGGAGCAGTTCTTC,CASSLEQGAGEQFF
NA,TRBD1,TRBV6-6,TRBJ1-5,TGTGCCAGCAGAACCGGGACAGGGGTTTCTCAGCCCCAGCATTTT,CASRTGTGVSQPQHF
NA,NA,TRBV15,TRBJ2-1,TGTACCACCAGCAGAGGGTTACGGGCTAGCAACAATGAGCAGTTCTTC,CTTSRGLRASNNEQFF
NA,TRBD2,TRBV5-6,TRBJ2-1,TGTGCCAGCAGCTTAGCGGGAGTACCCCATGAGCAGTTCTTC,CASSLAGVPHEQFF
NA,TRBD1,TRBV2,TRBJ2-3,TGTGCCAGCAGGGGGACAGTAGTTGGCACAGATACGCAGTATTTT,CASRGTVVGTDTQYF
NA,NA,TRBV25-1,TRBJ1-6,TGTGCCAGCAGTGAACCCCCCGGCGGTTCAAATTCACCCCTCCACTTT,CASSEPPGGSNSPLHF
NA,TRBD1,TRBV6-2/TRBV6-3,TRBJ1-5,TGTGCCAGCAGCCTACAGGGGGAGAATCAGCCCCAGCATTTT,CASSLQGENQPQHF
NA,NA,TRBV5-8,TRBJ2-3,TGTGCCAGCAGCCAGGGGCAGGGAGGGACAGATACGCAGTATTTT,CASSQGQGGTDTQYF
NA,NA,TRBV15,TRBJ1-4,TGTGCCACCAGCAGAGATCGTCGAGTCAGGCAAGGTGAAAAACTGTTTTTT,CATSRDRRVRQGEKLFF
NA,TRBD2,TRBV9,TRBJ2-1,TGTGCCAGCAGCGCGGCGGGGGGACCCCTAGGGCAGTTCTTC,CASSAAGGPLGQFF
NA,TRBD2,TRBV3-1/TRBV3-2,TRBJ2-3,TGTGCCAGCAGCCCGGGACTACCTCTAGGCACAGATACGCAGTATTTT,CASSPGLPLGTDTQYF
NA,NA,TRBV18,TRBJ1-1,TGTGCCAGCTCGTTGTCAGGGTTTGAAGCTTTCTTT,CASSLSGFEAFF
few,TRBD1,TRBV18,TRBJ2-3,TGTGCCAGCTCACCGAGGGACAGAGTCACAGATACGCAGTATTTT,CASSPRDRVTDTQYF
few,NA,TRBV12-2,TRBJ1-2,TGTGCAAGTCGCTTAGATTCGGGTTATGGCTACACCTTC,CASRLDSGYGYTF
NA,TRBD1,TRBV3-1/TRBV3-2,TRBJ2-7,TGTGCCAGCAGCCAAGTAGGTTCAGGGGGCTCCTACGAGCAGTACTTC,CASSQVGSGGSYEQYF
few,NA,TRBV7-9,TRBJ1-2,TGTGCCAGCAGCTTGGAGGGGCCTAACTATGGCTACACCTTC,CASSLEGPNYGYTF
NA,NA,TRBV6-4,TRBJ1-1,TGTGCCAACAACGGGATAGGAGCCTATGAAGCTTTCTTT,CANNGIGAYEAFF